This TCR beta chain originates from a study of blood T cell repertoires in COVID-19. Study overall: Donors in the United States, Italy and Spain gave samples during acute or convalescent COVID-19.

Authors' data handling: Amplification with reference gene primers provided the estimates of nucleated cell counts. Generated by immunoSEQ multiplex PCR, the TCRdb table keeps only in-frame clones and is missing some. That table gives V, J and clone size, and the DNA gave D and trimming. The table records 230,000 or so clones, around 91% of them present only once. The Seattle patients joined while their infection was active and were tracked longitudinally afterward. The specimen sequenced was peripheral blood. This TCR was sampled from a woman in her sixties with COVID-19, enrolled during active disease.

The DNA of the CDR3 is TGCGCCAGCAGCTTGGATAGGGGATTGGCAGGTTCGAGGTATGGCTACACCTTC. Its translation: CASSLDRGLAGSRYGYTF. V gene TRBV5-1 combines with J gene TRBJ1-2; perhaps TRBD1 as D (5 bases). CDR1 is SGHRS, CDR2 YFSETQ, per germline. V lost 0 bases and J 5 bases, leaving 23 bases between the germline ends. The CDR3 is made up of 18 amino acids.